This T cell receptor (beta chain) came from a study of graft-versus-host responses after intestinal transplantation. Study in general: In this cohort, recipients had multivisceral, liver-intestinal, or isolated intestinal transplants. Recipients uniformly received anti-thymocyte globulin induction, followed by tacrolimus and steroids for approximately 3 years. Points from the study as a whole: Circulating GvH clone levels at their peak were associated with HvG declines (early post-transplant). Recipient bone marrow held GvH clones, some seen earlier in ileum or blood.

Method: immunoSEQ multiplex PCR; TCRdb's copy keeps in-frame clones and lacks some. The top ten hold roughly 1.4% of the sample, which has 43,000 or so clones, just under 95% seen once. To note about this clone: The antigen is not known.

Germline lookup yields CDR1 LNHDA and CDR2 SQIVND (reference sequence). The ends lost 5 bases at V and 2 bases at J; junction bases unmatched: 6. This CDR3 region has 14 residues. J is TRBJ2-7 and V is TRBV19; 7 bases match TRBD2. Sequencing was performed on PBMCs, taken more than 310 days after intestinal transplant. The sequence was collected from a human patient who received an intestinal transplant, so some T cells may come from the graft donor. The CDR3: CASSPTSVAYEQYF. CDR3 nucleotides: TGTGCCAGTAGTCCAACTAGCGTAGCCTACGAGCAGTACTTC. The whole variable domain, filled in from reference TRBV19 and TRBJ2-7, reads DGGITQSPKYLFRKEGQNVTLSCEQNLNHDAMYWYRQDPGQGLRLIYYSQIVNDFQKGDIAEGYSVSREKKESFPLTVTSAQKNPTAFYLCASSPTSVAYEQYFGPGTRLTVT.